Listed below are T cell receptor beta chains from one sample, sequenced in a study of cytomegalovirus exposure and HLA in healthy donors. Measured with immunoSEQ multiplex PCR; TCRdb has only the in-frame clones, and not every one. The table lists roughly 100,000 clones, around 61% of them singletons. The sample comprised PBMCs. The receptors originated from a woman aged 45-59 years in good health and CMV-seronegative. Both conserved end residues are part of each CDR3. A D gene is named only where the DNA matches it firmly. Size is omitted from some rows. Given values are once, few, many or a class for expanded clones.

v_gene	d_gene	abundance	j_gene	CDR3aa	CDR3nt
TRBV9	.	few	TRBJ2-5	CASSFKASGGMNF	TGTGCCAGCAGCTTCAAGGCCTCCGGGGGAATGAACTTC
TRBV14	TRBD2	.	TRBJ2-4	CASSQGGFRGVFAKNIQYF	TGTGCCAGCAGCCAAGGCGGCTTCCGGGGGGTTTTCGCCAAAAACATTCAGTACTTC
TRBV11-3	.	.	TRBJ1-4	CASSSGLAYRDNEKLFF	TGTGCCAGCAGCTCTGGTCTGGCTTACAGGGATAATGAAAAACTGTTTTTT
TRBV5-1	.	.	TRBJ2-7	CASSLLDKGSYEQYF	TGCGCCAGCAGCCTTCTGGACAAGGGTTCCTACGAGCAGTACTTC
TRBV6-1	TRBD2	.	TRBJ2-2	CASGGTSGRAGELFF	TGTGCCAGCGGGGGGACTAGCGGGAGGGCAGGGGAGCTGTTTTTT
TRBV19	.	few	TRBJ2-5	CASGTTGQETQYF	TGTGCCAGTGGAACAACAGGACAAGAGACCCAGTACTTC
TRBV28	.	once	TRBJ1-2	CASSLRQASGYTF	TGTGCCAGCAGTCTTCGACAAGCCAGTGGCTACACCTTC
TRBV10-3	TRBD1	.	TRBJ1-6	CATNDRAQNSPLHF	TGTGCCACAAACGACAGGGCACAGAATTCACCCCTCCACTTT
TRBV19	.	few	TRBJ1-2	CASKDTGMNYGYTF	TGTGCCAGTAAAGACACTGGAATGAACTATGGCTACACCTTC
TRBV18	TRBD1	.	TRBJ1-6	CASSPNEQGANSPLHF	TGTGCCAGCTCACCAAATGAGCAGGGGGCCAATTCACCCCTCCACTTT
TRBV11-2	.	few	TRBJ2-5	CASSLAGPQTETQYF	TGTGCCAGCAGCTTAGCCGGTCCGCAAACGGAGACCCAGTACTTC
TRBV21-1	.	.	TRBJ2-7	CASSKAGESYEQYF	TGTGCCAGCAGCAAGGCGGGTGAGTCCTACGAGCAGTACTTC
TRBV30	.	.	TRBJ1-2	CAWTAGTRVYGYTF	TGTGCCTGGACTGCCGGGACACGCGTCTATGGCTACACCTTC
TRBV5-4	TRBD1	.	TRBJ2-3	CASSRNNRGAGDTQYF	TGTGCCAGCAGCCGAAATAACAGGGGGGCGGGAGATACGCAGTATTTT
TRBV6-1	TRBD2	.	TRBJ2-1	CASSVLAGVVRNEQFF	TGTGCCAGCAGTGTCCTAGCGGGAGTGGTTAGAAATGAGCAGTTCTTC
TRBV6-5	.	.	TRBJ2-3	CASSNALWDTQYF	TGTGCCAGCAGTAACGCACTATGGGATACGCAGTATTTT
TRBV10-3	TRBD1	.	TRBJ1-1	CAITTGQGGSNTEAFF	TGTGCCATCACCACGGGACAAGGGGGCTCGAACACTGAAGCTTTCTTT
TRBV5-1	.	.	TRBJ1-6	CASGAGEHSPLHF	TGCGCCAGCGGGGCAGGGGAACATTCACCCCTCCACTTT
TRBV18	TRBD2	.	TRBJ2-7	CASSPPTLAGEVQYF	TGTGCCAGCTCACCACCGACCTTAGCGGGAGAAGTGCAGTACTTC
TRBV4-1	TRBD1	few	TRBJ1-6	CASSQDRRQGVSPLHF	TGCGCCAGCAGCCAAGATCGCCGACAGGGCGTTTCACCCCTCCACTTT
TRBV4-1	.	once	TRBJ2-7	CASSQGAGREQYF	TGCGCCAGCAGCCAAGGGGCAGGGCGCGAGCAGTACTTC
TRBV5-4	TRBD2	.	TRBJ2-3	CASSLAGADTQYF	TGTGCCAGCAGCTTAGCGGGGGCAGATACGCAGTATTTT
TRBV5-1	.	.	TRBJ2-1	CASSLGAGDVHNEQFF	TGCGCCAGCAGCTTGGGGGCAGGGGATGTCCACAATGAGCAGTTCTTC
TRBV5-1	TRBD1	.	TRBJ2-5	CASSFGTAQETQYF	TGCGCCAGCAGCTTTGGGACAGCGCAAGAGACCCAGTACTTC
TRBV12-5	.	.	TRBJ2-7	CASGLALGQKINYEQYF	TGTGCTAGTGGTTTGGCCCTAGGACAGAAAATCAACTACGAGCAGTACTTC
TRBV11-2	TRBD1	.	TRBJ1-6	CASSLNPGQEDSPLHF	TGTGCCAGCAGCTTAAACCCCGGACAGGAGGACTCACCCCTCCACTTT
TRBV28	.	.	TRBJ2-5	CASSAVSGEETQYF	TGTGCCAGCAGTGCCGTGTCGGGTGAGGAGACCCAGTACTTC
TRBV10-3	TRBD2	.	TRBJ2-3	CAISELKIAGGTTDTQYF	TGTGCCATCAGTGAGTTGAAGATAGCGGGGGGAACCACAGATACGCAGTATTTT
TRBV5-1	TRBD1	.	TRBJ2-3	CASSRTGAPSTDTQYF	TGCGCCAGCAGCCGAACAGGGGCCCCCAGCACAGATACGCAGTATTTT
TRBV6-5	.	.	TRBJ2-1	CASSWLGGIIHNEQFF	TGTGCCAGCAGTTGGCTTGGCGGGATAATTCACAATGAGCAGTTCTTC
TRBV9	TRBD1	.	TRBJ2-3	CASSVAWGDRATDTQYF	TGTGCCAGCAGCGTAGCCTGGGGCGACAGGGCAACAGATACGCAGTATTTT
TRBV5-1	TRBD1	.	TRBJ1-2	CASSLPGQGAYGYTF	TGCGCCAGCAGCCTCCCGGGACAGGGGGCATATGGCTACACCTTC
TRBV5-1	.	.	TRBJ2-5	CASSRDNGETQYF	TGCGCCAGCAGCAGGGACAATGGAGAGACCCAGTACTTC
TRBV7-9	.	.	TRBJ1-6	CSSSPQNSPLHF	TGTTCCAGCAGCCCTCAGAATTCACCCCTCCACTTT